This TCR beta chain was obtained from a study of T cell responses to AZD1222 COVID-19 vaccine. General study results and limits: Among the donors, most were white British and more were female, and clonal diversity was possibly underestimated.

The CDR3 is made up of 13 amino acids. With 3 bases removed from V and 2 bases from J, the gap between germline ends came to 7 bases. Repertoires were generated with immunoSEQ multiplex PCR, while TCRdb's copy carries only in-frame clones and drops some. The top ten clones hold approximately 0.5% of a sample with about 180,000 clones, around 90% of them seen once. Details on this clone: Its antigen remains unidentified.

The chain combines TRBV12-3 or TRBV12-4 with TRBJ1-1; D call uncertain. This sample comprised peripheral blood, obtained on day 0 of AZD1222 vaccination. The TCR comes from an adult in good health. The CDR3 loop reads CASSFDQNTEAFF. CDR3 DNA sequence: TGTGCCAGCAGTTTTGACCAAAACACTGAAGCTTTCTTT.